This T cell receptor beta chain is from a study of control samples from healthy donors and cancer patients. This table comes from immunoSEQ multiplex PCR, and its TCRdb copy is limited to in-frame clones, with some not included. The table includes some 120,000 clones, about nine tenths detected once. The ends lost 1 base at V and 1 base at J; junction bases unmatched: 2. This CDR3 region has 16 residues. Germline values: CDR1 KGHSH, CDR2 LQKENI. The sequence derives from a man younger than 35 in good health. Sequencing was performed on blood. V is TRBV18 and J is TRBJ2-5, with 11 bases matching TRBD2. The CDR3 here is CASSPRLAGGQETQYF. In nucleotides, the CDR3 is TGTGCCAGCTCACCACGGCTAGCGGGGGGCCAAGAGACCCAGTACTTC.